This TCR beta chain was recorded in a study of blood T cells in healthy people across ages. Trimming took off 1 base at V and 3 bases at J, with 19 bases between the two ends. This CDR3 is 18 amino acids long. The V gene's germline CDR1 is LGHNA and CDR2 YSLEER. Primed by a sample-barcoded 5' primer and a J-beta primer mix, a second PCR proceeded for roughly 6 to 12 cycles. In TCRdb, the 5' RACE reads were re-called with MiXCR into one record per CDR3 protein. This repertoire shows 1.5 million to 2 million distinct CDR3 sequences, approximately 40% found once; its top ten account for 23%. This clonotype has just a few counts.

Source material: blood. This TCR came from a human donor in good health. The chain recombines TRBV4-3 with TRBJ2-1; D may correspond to TRBD1 or TRBD2 (5 bases each). CDR3 sequence: CASSQVGVQGRIYNEQFF. The CDR3, as DNA: TGCGCCAGCAGCCAAGTTGGGGTCCAGGGACGTATCTACAATGAGCAGTTCTTC.